The 28 T cell receptor beta chains reported below all come from one sample, sequenced in a study of cytomegalovirus exposure and HLA in healthy donors. TCRdb keeps only in-frame clones here, not all; method: immunoSEQ multiplex PCR. The repertoire holds about 160,000 clones, with less than 90% as singletons. Sequenced input: PBMCs. All receptors derive from a woman between 25 and 40 years old in good health and CMV-seronegative.

The chain uses TRBV11-2 and TRBJ2-7; D may be TRBD2 (6 bases). Germline V CDR1 and CDR2: SGHAT, FQNNGV. The CDR3 consists of 15 residues. The V gene lost 5 bases and the J gene lost 7 bases, with 21 bases spanning the gap. The CDR3 DNA is TGTGCCAGCAGCAAGAACGGGGCCGGGGGTCGGGAGCAGTACTTC. As protein: CASSKNGAGGREQYF.

This rearrangement joins TRBV7-9 to TRBJ2-7, with D possibly TRBD1 on 6 matching bases. Trimming cost V 5 bases and J 4 bases, with 12 bases left between them. The CDR3 has 13 residues. In germline, CDR1 is SEHNR, CDR2 FQNEAQ (reference sequence). CDR3 bases: TGTGCCAGCAGCCTTAGACAGGAGTACGAGCAGTACTTC. It encodes CASSLRQEYEQYF. Full variable domain (rest looked up from reference TRBV7-9 and TRBJ2-7): DTGVSQNPRHKITKRGQNVTFRCDPISEHNRLYWYRQTLGQGPEFLTYFQNEAQLEKSRLLSDRFSAERPKGSFSTLEIQRTEQGDSAMYLCASSLRQEYEQYFGPGTRLTVT.

The chain recombines TRBV5-1 with TRBJ1-2; TRBD1 aligns across 8 bases. Germline assignment: CDR1 SGHRS and CDR2 YFSETQ. The CDR3 loop spans 14 amino acids. J was trimmed by 3 bases and V by 1 base; bases with no gene match: 2. The CDR3 sequence: CASSLSGGDYGYTF. The CDR3 DNA sequence: TGCGCCAGCAGCTTGTCAGGGGGCGACTATGGCTACACCTTC.

This chain uses TRBV7-6 with TRBJ2-1, with a tentative D call TRBD1 (5 bases). Germline V gives CDR1 SGHVS, CDR2 FNYEAQ. V lost 7 bases, J lost 5 bases, and 21 bases lay in between. This CDR3 spans 16 amino acids. The CDR3 coding sequence is TGTGCCAGCATGCTACAGGTCCCACCGCCCAACAATGAGCAGTTCTTC. As protein: CASMLQVPPPNNEQFF.

This chain joins TRBV2 and TRBJ1-2, with D tentatively TRBD1 (6 bases). The germline gives CDR1 SNHLY, CDR2 FYNNEI. This CDR3 comprises 14 residues. With 5 bases removed from V and 0 bases from J, the gap between germline ends came to 10 bases. The CDR3 loop is CASSQDRANYGYTF. The CDR3 nucleotides read TGTGCCAGCAGTCAGGACAGAGCTAACTATGGCTACACCTTC.

The chain links TRBV25-1 to TRBJ2-4; D ambiguous. Germline CDR1 and CDR2: MGHDK and SYGVNS. This CDR3 has 14 amino acids. V lost 0 bases and J 1 base, leaving 4 bases between the germline ends. In nucleotides, the CDR3 is TGTGCCAGCAGTGAATATGGGGCCAAAAACATTCAGTACTTC. Encoded protein: CASSEYGAKNIQYF.

This clone was seen a few times. The chain uses TRBV9 and TRBJ1-1; no firm D call. The CDR3 is 13 residues long. Trimming cost V 5 bases and J 1 base, with 9 bases left between them. CDR1 and CDR2 (germline): SGDLS, YYNGEE. Here the CDR3 DNA reads TGTGCCAGCAGATCCAATTGGAACACTGAAGCTTTCTTT. Its protein is CASRSNWNTEAFF.

V and J are TRBV6-6 and TRBJ2-1; maybe TRBD2 (6 bases). The ends were cut back, 6 bases at V and 5 bases at J, with 17 bases in the middle. Germline V gene lookup returns CDR1 MNHNY and CDR2 SVGAGI (reference sequence). CDR3 length: 15 residues. CDR3 in amino acids: CASRGGVVGDNEQFF. The CDR3 DNA sequence: TGTGCCAGCAGGGGGGGAGTAGTAGGGGACAATGAGCAGTTCTTC.

This clone was observed once. This chain connects TRBV7-3 to TRBJ2-1; TRBD2 is a possible D gene (5 bases). V shed 1 base and J shed 9 bases, with 10 bases lying between them. Germline CDR1 reads SGHTA; CDR2 reads FQGTGA. The CDR3 loop spans 13 amino acids. The CDR3 is CASSLILRGEQFF. CDR3 bases: TGTGCCAGCAGCTTAATCCTCCGGGGTGAGCAGTTCTTC.

This clone was found once. The rearrangement joins TRBV28 to TRBJ2-4; possibly TRBD1 for D (6 bases). The CDR3 length is 18 residues. Germline V CDR1 and CDR2: MDHEN, SYDVKM. V gave up 4 bases and J gave up 0 bases, with 19 bases separating them. DNA of the CDR3: TGTGCCAGCAGTTCAGCACGCCAGGGGATACTAGCCAAAAACATTCAGTACTTC. It codes for CASSSARQGILAKNIQYF.

The genes are TRBV6-5 and TRBJ2-1; 7 nucleotides match TRBD2. CDR3 length equals 14 residues. Germline lookup yields CDR1 MNHEY and CDR2 SVGAGI. J was trimmed by 5 bases and V by 3 bases; bases with no gene match: 4. CDR3 DNA sequence: TGTGCCAGCAGTTATACGGGGGGAAACAATGAGCAGTTCTTC. This encodes CASSYTGGNNEQFF.

The chain has TRBV7-9 and TRBJ1-1; D is undetermined. CDR3 length equals 13 residues. V was pared by 1 base and J by 5 bases, with 8 bases between. Germline loops: CDR1 SEHNR, CDR2 FQNEAQ (reference sequence). The CDR3 sequence: CASSLETSTEAFF. CDR3 coding DNA: TGTGCCAGCAGCTTAGAAACTTCGACTGAAGCTTTCTTT. The whole variable domain, filled in from reference TRBV7-9 and TRBJ1-1, reads DTGVSQNPRHKITKRGQNVTFRCDPISEHNRLYWYRQTLGQGPEFLTYFQNEAQLEKSRLLSDRFSAERPKGSFSTLEIQRTEQGDSAMYLCASSLETSTEAFFGQGTRLTVV.

The CDR3 sequence: CASSIEAGGPYEQYF. The DNA for the CDR3 is TGTGCCAGCAGCATTGAAGCGGGGGGGCCGTACGAGCAGTACTTC. The rearrangement uses TRBV7-3 and TRBJ2-7; 10 nucleotides match TRBD2. CDR1 and CDR2 from the germline V gene are SGHTA and FQGTGA. Losses at the gene ends were 5 bases for V and 4 bases for J; bases not matched to a gene: 8. The CDR3 is 15 residues long. Looking up the rest from reference TRBV7-3 and TRBJ2-7 gives the full variable domain: GAGVSQTPSNKVTEKGKYVELRCDPISGHTALYWYRQSLGQGPEFLIYFQGTGAADDSGLPNDRFFAVRPEGSVSTLKIQRTERGDSAVYLCASSIEAGGPYEQYFGPGTRLTVT.

This chain links TRBV12-5 with TRBJ2-5; the D is unclear. This CDR3 comprises 11 residues. The germline V gene has CDR1 LGHNT and CDR2 FRNRAP. V lost 5 bases to trimming and J lost 5 bases, with 6 bases between them. CDR3 coding DNA: TGTGCTAGTGGTCAGGTGGAGACCCAGTACTTC. Encoded protein: CASGQVETQYF. The full variable domain, its missing parts supplied by reference TRBV12-5 and TRBJ2-5, is DARVTQTPRHKVTEMGQEVTMRCQPILGHNTVFWYRQTMMQGLELLAYFRNRAPLDDSGMPKDRFSAEMPDATLATLKIQPSEPRDSAVYFCASGQVETQYFGPGTRLLVL.

J is TRBJ2-3 and V is TRBV5-4; no reliable D call. CDR3 length: 12 residues. Germline CDR1 and CDR2: SGHNT and YYREEE (reference sequence). V gave up 1 base and J gave up 6 bases, with 6 bases separating them. CDR3 bases: TGTGCCAGCAGCTTGAATTTGGATACGCAGTATTTT. Its translation: CASSLNLDTQYF.

The chain joins TRBV5-1 to TRBJ1-2; 12 nucleotides agree with TRBD1. V trimming: 5 bases; J trimming: 3 bases; junction bases outside the gene matches: 8. This CDR3 is 16 amino acids long. The germline V gene has CDR1 SGHRS and CDR2 YFSETQ. CDR3 in amino acids: CASRRDRGLADYGYTF. CDR3 sequence (DNA): TGCGCCAGCAGGCGGGACAGGGGGCTTGCGGACTATGGCTACACCTTC.

This rearrangement joins TRBV2 to TRBJ2-1; TRBD2 matches at 8 bases. This CDR3 has 15 amino acids. V trimming: 4 bases; J trimming: 7 bases; junction bases outside the gene matches: 9. Germline CDR1 SNHLY, CDR2 FYNNEI. The CDR3 spells CASSAWAREGNEQFF. The DNA of the CDR3 is TGTGCCAGCAGTGCGTGGGCCCGGGAGGGGAATGAGCAGTTCTTC.

This chain uses TRBV6-1 with TRBJ2-7; 7 nucleotides line up with TRBD1. The CDR3 extends over 14 amino acids. CDR1 and CDR2 from the germline V gene are MNHNS and SASEGT. V gave up 7 bases and J gave up 3 bases; unmatched junction bases: 9. The CDR3 nucleotides read TGTGCCAGCAAGGGGACAGCCCGAAACTACGAGCAGTACTTC. It specifies CASKGTARNYEQYF.

CDR3 DNA: TGCGCCAGCAGCAGCGGGGGTTCCTACAATGAGCAGTTCTTC. This codes for CASSSGGSYNEQFF. V gene TRBV5-1 combines with J gene TRBJ2-1, with 8 positions matching TRBD2. Germline CDR1 is SGHRS and CDR2 is YFSETQ. V lost 4 bases to trimming and J lost 1 base; unmatched junction nucleotides: 1. The CDR3 contains 14 residues.

This chain connects TRBV28 to TRBJ1-4, with D possibly TRBD1 on 6 matching bases. This CDR3 has 16 amino acids. Trimming removed 6 bases at V and 0 bases at J, with 14 bases between. The germline V gene has CDR1 MDHEN and CDR2 SYDVKM. CDR3 region: CASSSHREATNEKLFF. CDR3 bases: TGTGCCAGCAGCTCGCACAGGGAAGCAACTAATGAAAAACTGTTTTTT. Using reference TRBV28 and TRBJ1-4 for the parts outside the CDR3, the full variable domain is DVKVTQSSRYLVKRTGEKVFLECVQDMDHENMFWYRQDPGLGLRLIYFSYDVKMKEKGDIPEGYSVSREKKERFSLILESASTNQTSMYLCASSSHREATNEKLFFGSGTQLSVL.

V usage is TRBV27 and J usage is TRBJ1-5; D remains unclear. The CDR3 is made up of 16 amino acids. Germline CDR1 and CDR2: MNHEY and SMNVEV (reference sequence). V was cut by 5 bases and J by 2 bases, with 16 bases left in between. CDR3 DNA sequence: TGTGCCAGCAGTCCGACGACATGGGCTGGCAATCAGCCCCAGCATTTT. Its translation: CASSPTTWAGNQPQHF.

The rearrangement uses TRBV7-9 and TRBJ2-6; 8 bases align to TRBD1. After removal of 6 bases from V and 0 bases from J, the junction contained 7 bases not matched to a gene. From germline, CDR1 is SEHNR and CDR2 FQNEAQ (reference sequence). This CDR3 has 17 residues. CDR3 loop: CASSPRDRHSGANVLTF. The DNA of the CDR3 is TGTGCCAGCAGTCCGCGGGACAGGCACTCTGGGGCCAACGTCCTGACTTTC.

The chain combines TRBV5-6 with TRBJ2-2; D unresolved. V dropped 2 bases and J dropped 3 bases, with 14 bases sitting between them. Germline values: CDR1 SGHDT, CDR2 YYEEEE. CDR3 length: 16 residues. CDR3 sequence reads: CASSFSMVTDTGELFF. The DNA for the CDR3 is TGTGCCAGCAGCTTCTCGATGGTTACGGACACCGGGGAGCTGTTTTTT.

This chain uses TRBV10-3 with TRBJ2-5; no clear D. Deletions cut 1 base from V and 2 bases from J, with 8 bases between. Germline CDR1 is ENHRY and CDR2 is SYGVKD. The CDR3 length is 14 residues. Here the CDR3 DNA reads TGTGCCATCAGTGAGTTTACAGTACAAGAGACCCAGTACTTC. It translates to CAISEFTVQETQYF.

The table lists this clone with a count of one. This rearrangement joins TRBV28 to TRBJ2-7, with D unresolved. The CDR3 consists of 14 residues. The V and J ends lost 3 bases and 3 bases respectively, with 12 bases between them. Per germline, CDR1 MDHEN and CDR2 SYDVKM. For the CDR3, the DNA is TGTGCCAGCAGTTTCCGACCAGATAACTACGAGCAGTACTTC. It encodes CASSFRPDNYEQYF.

The V gene is TRBV5-1, the J gene TRBJ2-5; 9 positions match TRBD2. Germline V CDR1 and CDR2: SGHRS, YFSETQ. The CDR3 is 17 residues long. The V segment lost 2 bases and the J segment 7 bases; nucleotides outside the gene matches: 15. This chain's CDR3 is CASSLGASGIPVGTQYF. CDR3 sequence (DNA): TGCGCCAGCAGCTTAGGGGCTAGCGGGATCCCAGTAGGGACCCAGTACTTC.

J is TRBJ2-1 and V is TRBV7-3, with TRBD2 matching 10 bases. V was pared by 1 base and J by 5 bases, with 8 bases of the junction left unmatched. Germline V gene data show CDR1 as SGHTA and CDR2 as FQGTGA. The CDR3 runs 17 residues. The CDR3 DNA reads TGTGCCAGCAGCTTAAGATATGGCGGGACTAGCGACAATGAGCAGTTCTTC. Its protein product is CASSLRYGGTSDNEQFF.

A single count supports this clone. This sequence joins TRBV6-6 and TRBJ1-2; weak D call: TRBD1 (5 bases). V lost 0 bases and J 4 bases, leaving 6 bases between the germline ends. From germline, CDR1 is MNHNY and CDR2 SVGAGI (reference sequence). This CDR3 region has 13 residues. CDR3 sequence reads: CASSYSGTYGYTF. The CDR3 DNA reads TGTGCCAGCAGTTACTCAGGGACCTATGGCTACACCTTC.